The 3 T cell receptor beta chains below come from one sample, sequenced in a study of T cell responses to AZD1222 COVID-19 vaccine. The assay was immunoSEQ multiplex PCR, and TCRdb's table has in-frame clones only and misses some. The sample lists 59,000 or so clones, around 80% occurring once. The source was peripheral blood, collected on day 0 of AZD1222 vaccination. Every receptor here comes from an adult in good health.

The chain is built from TRBV21-1 and TRBJ1-5. TRBV21-1 is an annotated pseudogene. This CDR3 is 13 amino acids long. CDR3 amino acids: CASSIRTDQPQHF. The CDR3 DNA is TGTGCCAGCAGCATAAGGACGGATCAGCCCCAGCATTTT.

This chain links TRBV18 with TRBJ2-2; TRBD1 is a possible D gene (6 bases). The germline gives CDR1 KGHSH, CDR2 LQKENI. The CDR3 extends over 14 amino acids. The V end lost 3 bases, the J end lost 1 base, and 6 bases lay between the germline ends. CDR3 residues: CASSPTGNTGELFF. For the CDR3, the DNA is TGTGCCAGCTCACCGACAGGGAACACCGGGGAGCTGTTTTTT.

This clone has a single count. The chain uses TRBV28 and TRBJ2-7; D perhaps matches TRBD1 (6 bases). Trimming left V 7 bases short and J 7 bases short, with 17 bases between. This CDR3 contains 13 residues. From germline, CDR1 is MDHEN and CDR2 SYDVKM. CDR3 region: CASTTDSSREQYF. The DNA for the CDR3 is TGTGCCAGCACTACGGACAGCTCTAGGGAGCAGTACTTC.